Following are 26 T cell receptor beta chains from one sample sequenced in a study of OX40 agonist ivuxolimab in advanced cancers. Sequenced by immunoSEQ multiplex PCR; TCRdb stores in-frame clones only, minus some. The sample gives around 100,000 clones, about nine tenths of which show up once; about 0.31% is in the top ten. The sequenced sample was CD4+ or CD8+ T cells sorted from blood, obtained in a trial of the OX40 agonist ivuxolimab. The receptors derive from an adult with an advanced solid tumor such as melanoma, head and neck, liver or kidney cancer.

This clone was found once. The rearrangement joins TRBV7-9 to TRBJ2-7; maybe TRBD1 (7 bases). The CDR3 runs to 14 residues. Trimming shortened V by 2 bases and J by 6 bases, and 14 bases separated the two germline ends. Germline-derived CDR1 and CDR2 are SEHNR and FQNEAQ (reference sequence). CDR3 DNA: TGTGCCAGCAGCTTAAATCGGCAGGGGGGCGAGCAGTACTTC. Translated, it gives CASSLNRQGGEQYF.

This chain links TRBV9 with TRBJ2-3; no firm D call. The V end lost 4 bases, the J end lost 3 bases, and 12 bases lay between the germline ends. Germline-derived CDR1 and CDR2 are SGDLS and YYNGEE. CDR3 length equals 14 residues. For the CDR3, the DNA is TGTGCCAGCAGCTCTGAGTTGAGAACAGATACGCAGTATTTT. Protein: CASSSELRTDTQYF.

This chain uses TRBV5-6 with TRBJ1-5; a weak D match, TRBD1 (6 bases). The V end was cut by 5 bases, the J end by 5 bases, with 17 bases between. Germline V gives CDR1 SGHDT, CDR2 YYEEEE. CDR3 length equals 15 residues. Here the CDR3 reads CASSVTGLGDQPQHF. DNA for the CDR3: TGTGCCAGCAGTGTTACAGGGTTGGGGGATCAGCCCCAGCATTTT. Using reference TRBV5-6 and TRBJ1-5 for the parts outside the CDR3, the full variable domain is DAGVTQSPTHLIKTRGQQVTLRCSPKSGHDTVSWYQQALGQGPQFIFQYYEEEERQRGNFPDRFSGHQFPNYSSELNVNALLLGDSALYLCASSVTGLGDQPQHFGDGTRLSIL.

This rearrangement joins TRBV27 to TRBJ2-5, with D perhaps TRBD1 (6 bases). The CDR3 has 15 amino acids. The germline V and J ends were trimmed by 2 bases and 2 bases, with 12 bases remaining between them. Germline V gene lookup returns CDR1 MNHEY and CDR2 SMNVEV (reference sequence). CDR3 in amino acids: CASSLRRGGQETQYF. The DNA for the CDR3 is TGTGCCAGCAGTTTAAGGCGAGGGGGACAAGAGACCCAGTACTTC.

CDR3 region: CASSEPDRYDQPQHF. The CDR3 DNA follows: TGTGCCAGTAGCGAACCAGACAGGTATGATCAGCCCCAGCATTTT. This sequence joins TRBV19 and TRBJ1-5, with a possible D match to TRBD1 (6 bases). This CDR3 is built from 15 residues. V lost 6 bases to trimming and J lost 5 bases, with 17 bases between them. The germline gives CDR1 LNHDA, CDR2 SQIVND (reference sequence).

V is TRBV23-1 and J is TRBJ1-5; D ambiguous. TRBV23-1 counts as an open reading frame of uncertain function. The length of the CDR3 is 14 residues. V gave up 4 bases and J gave up 0 bases, with 7 bases separating them. In DNA form, the CDR3 reads TGCGCCAGCAGTCGCAGAGATAGCAATCAGCCCCAGCATTTT. As protein: CASSRRDSNQPQHF.

As to this clone: At one end, the junction sequence differs from germline, possibly due to a read error. V gene TRBV2 combines with J gene TRBJ1-4; 7 positions agree with TRBD1. The V gene's germline CDR1 is SNHLY and CDR2 FYNNEI. CDR3 length: 14 residues. CDR3 bases: TGTGCCAGCAGAGAAGACAGGGCGCGTGAAAAACTGTTTTTT. As protein: CASREDRAREKLFF.

The chain recombines TRBV7-6 with TRBJ2-1; D not certain. CDR3 length: 15 amino acids. V was clipped by 5 bases and J by 1 base, with 12 bases between them. CDR1 SGHVS and CDR2 FNYEAQ come from the germline V gene. Here the CDR3 DNA reads TGTGCCAGCAGCCCATTTGGCGGTTCCTACAATGAGCAGTTCTTC. Translating gives CASSPFGGSYNEQFF.

This chain joins TRBV7-2 and TRBJ2-5, with 7 bases matching TRBD1. This CDR3 is built from 15 residues. The germline V gene has CDR1 SGHTA and CDR2 FQGNSA. J lost 9 bases, V lost 1 base, and 11 bases had no gene match. CDR3 coding DNA: TGTGCCAGCAGCTTAGGGGGACAGCCAAACCAGGCCCAGTACTTC. Translation gives CASSLGGQPNQAQYF.

This sequence joins TRBV9 and TRBJ2-5; D tentatively fits TRBD1 or TRBD2 (7 bases each). CDR1 and CDR2 from the germline V gene are SGDLS and YYNGEE. V was clipped by 3 bases and J by 3 bases, with 12 bases between them. This CDR3 spans 14 amino acids. The DNA of the CDR3 is TGTGCCAGCAGCGCAGGGGGGGCTGAAGAGACCCAGTACTTC. As protein: CASSAGGAEETQYF.

The chain carries TRBV2 and TRBJ2-7; D ambiguous. The V gene lost 6 bases and the J gene lost 3 bases, with 12 bases spanning the gap. Germline values: CDR1 SNHLY, CDR2 FYNNEI. There are 13 residues in the CDR3. The CDR3 DNA sequence: TGTGCCAGCAGAACTGGACGGAGCTACGAGCAGTACTTC. Translating it yields CASRTGRSYEQYF.

The V and J genes are TRBV19 and TRBJ2-4; the D is unclear. The V gene lost 7 bases and the J gene lost 1 base, with 14 bases spanning the gap. Germline V gene lookup returns CDR1 LNHDA and CDR2 SQIVND (reference sequence). This CDR3 contains 15 residues. The CDR3 loop reads CASTPNRPAKNIQYF. CDR3 nucleotide sequence: TGTGCCAGTACACCGAACCGGCCGGCCAAAAACATTCAGTACTTC.

The chain links TRBV11-2 to TRBJ2-2, with 8 bases matching TRBD1. V shed 8 bases and J 6 bases; nucleotides not matched to a gene: 5. The CDR3 spans 13 residues. The germline V gene has CDR1 SGHAT and CDR2 FQNNGV. The CDR3 region has the DNA TGTGCCAGCCGGACAGGGTTAGCCGGGGAGCTGTTTTTT. Amino acid sequence: CASRTGLAGELFF.

The rearrangement links TRBV19 to TRBJ2-3, with TRBD1 as a possible D gene (5 bases). The CDR3 spans 13 residues. V dropped 6 bases and J dropped 0 bases, with 7 bases sitting between them. Germline loops: CDR1 LNHDA, CDR2 SQIVND (reference sequence). The CDR3 loop reads CASRQESTDTQYF. DNA of the CDR3: TGTGCCAGTAGACAGGAAAGCACAGATACGCAGTATTTT.

This clone was recorded only once. The gene calls are TRBV15 and TRBJ2-7, with 7 bases lining up with TRBD1. This CDR3 region has 13 residues. The junction had 7 bases not matched to a gene; V was cut back by 4 bases and J by 7 bases. Germline CDR1 LNHNV, CDR2 YYDKDF (reference sequence). Here the CDR3 reads CATSKGQRWEQYF. CDR3 coding DNA: TGTGCCACCAGCAAGGGACAGCGATGGGAGCAGTACTTC.

This chain connects TRBV7-8 to TRBJ2-5; tentatively, D is TRBD1 (8 bases). The CDR3 is 16 residues long. The V gene lost 5 bases and the J gene lost 4 bases, with 20 bases spanning the gap. CDR1 SGHVS and CDR2 FQNEAQ come from the germline V gene. The CDR3 sequence: CASSPPWYRGGETQYF. The CDR3, as DNA: TGTGCCAGCAGCCCACCCTGGTACAGGGGGGGAGAGACCCAGTACTTC.

The chain couples TRBV7-9 to TRBJ2-5, with D unresolved. With 2 bases removed from V and 5 bases from J, the gap between germline ends came to 9 bases. This CDR3 region has 13 residues. Germline V gene data show CDR1 as SEHNR and CDR2 as FQNEAQ (reference sequence). In DNA form, the CDR3 reads TGTGCCAGCAGCTTAAGGGTTCGGGAGACCCAGTACTTC. Translating gives CASSLRVRETQYF.

The chain carries TRBV19 and TRBJ2-6; 7 bases are shared with TRBD1. Trimming removed 7 bases from V and 2 bases from J; junction bases left unmatched: 2. This CDR3 region has 14 residues. CDR1 is LNHDA and CDR2 is SQIVND in the germline V gene (reference sequence). CDR3 protein: CASIDRAGANVLTF. The CDR3 DNA is TGTGCCAGTATCGACAGGGCTGGGGCCAACGTCCTGACTTTC.

The CDR3 reads CASDTSGGSYNEQFF. DNA of the CDR3: TGCGCCAGCGACACTAGCGGAGGCTCCTACAATGAGCAGTTCTTC. V usage is TRBV5-1 and J usage is TRBJ2-1; 8 nucleotides match TRBD2. The CDR3 loop spans 15 amino acids. Per the germline V gene, CDR1 is SGHRS and CDR2 is YFSETQ. V lost 7 bases to trimming and J lost 0 bases; unmatched junction nucleotides: 6.

The gene calls are TRBV6-1 and TRBJ2-7; perhaps TRBD1 as D (6 bases). The germline V gene has CDR1 MNHNS and CDR2 SASEGT. Between the trimmed V and J ends, which lost 5 bases and 0 bases, there was a span of 11 bases. CDR3 size: 14 residues. The CDR3 protein is CASSLRDNSYEQYF. The CDR3 DNA follows: TGTGCCAGCAGTCTCCGGGACAACTCCTACGAGCAGTACTTC.

The chain has TRBV28 and TRBJ2-3; 9 bases align to TRBD2. The CDR3 sequence is 15 residues long. Germline loops: CDR1 MDHEN, CDR2 SYDVKM. The V gene end was trimmed by 2 bases and the J gene end by 7 bases; junction bases not matched to a gene: 7. In DNA form, the CDR3 reads TGTGCCAGCAGTTTAGTTAGCGGGGGTCAAAATACGCAGTATTTT. Translating it yields CASSLVSGGQNTQYF.

The chain has TRBV7-2 and TRBJ2-5; perhaps TRBD2 as D (6 bases). Trimming stripped 3 bases from V and 2 bases from J, with 13 bases between. There are 15 residues in the CDR3. CDR1 SGHTA and CDR2 FQGNSA come from the germline V gene. The CDR3 bases are TGTGCCAGCAGCTTGGGTAGCGGCCGACAAGAGACCCAGTACTTC. Translated, it gives CASSLGSGRQETQYF. Complete variable domain (other parts from reference TRBV7-2 and TRBJ2-5): GAGVSQSPSNKVTEKGKDVELRCDPISGHTALYWYRQSLGQGLEFLIYFQGNSAPDKSGLPSDRFSAERTGGSVSTLTIQRTQQEDSAVYLCASSLGSGRQETQYFGPGTRLLVL.

The chain has TRBV6-5 and TRBJ2-2, with no clear D. There are 14 residues in the CDR3. The V and J ends lost 0 bases and 5 bases respectively, with 7 bases between them. CDR1 is MNHEY, CDR2 SVGAGI, per germline. The DNA of the CDR3 is TGTGCCAGCAGTTACTCGGTTTCTACCGGGGAGCTGTTTTTT. Translation gives CASSYSVSTGELFF.

Here the CDR3 DNA reads TGTGCCAGCTCACCGGACAGTAACTATGGCTACACCTTC. Residues: CASSPDSNYGYTF. The rearrangement links TRBV18 to TRBJ1-2; D is possibly TRBD1 (6 bases). V was shortened by 3 bases and J by 1 base, with 6 bases between the two germline ends. Germline assignment: CDR1 KGHSH and CDR2 LQKENI. The CDR3 has 13 residues. Full variable domain (missing parts from reference TRBV18 and TRBJ1-2): NAGVMQNPRHLVRRRGQEARLRCSPMKGHSHVYWYRQLPEEGLKFMVYLQKENIIDESGMPKERFSAEFPKEGPSILRIQQVVRGDSAAYFCASSPDSNYGYTFGSGTRLTVV.

The J gene is TRBJ1-4, the V gene TRBV4-2; D remains unclear. V lost 3 bases and J lost 0, with 8 bases in between. The CDR3 runs 15 residues. Germline assignment: CDR1 LGHNA and CDR2 YNFKEQ. CDR3 in DNA: TGTGCCAGCAGCCAGGTACCTGCAACTAATGAAAAACTGTTTTTT. This gives the protein CASSQVPATNEKLFF.

This clone came up once. This rearrangement joins TRBV7-9 to TRBJ2-2; no clear D gene. Trimming cost V 3 bases and J 5 bases, with 16 bases left between them. CDR1 is SEHNR, CDR2 FQNEAQ, per germline (reference sequence). The CDR3 loop spans 16 amino acids. The CDR3 region is CASSFFAGVETGELFF. For the CDR3, the DNA is TGTGCCAGCAGCTTTTTCGCTGGGGTAGAGACCGGGGAGCTGTTTTTT.